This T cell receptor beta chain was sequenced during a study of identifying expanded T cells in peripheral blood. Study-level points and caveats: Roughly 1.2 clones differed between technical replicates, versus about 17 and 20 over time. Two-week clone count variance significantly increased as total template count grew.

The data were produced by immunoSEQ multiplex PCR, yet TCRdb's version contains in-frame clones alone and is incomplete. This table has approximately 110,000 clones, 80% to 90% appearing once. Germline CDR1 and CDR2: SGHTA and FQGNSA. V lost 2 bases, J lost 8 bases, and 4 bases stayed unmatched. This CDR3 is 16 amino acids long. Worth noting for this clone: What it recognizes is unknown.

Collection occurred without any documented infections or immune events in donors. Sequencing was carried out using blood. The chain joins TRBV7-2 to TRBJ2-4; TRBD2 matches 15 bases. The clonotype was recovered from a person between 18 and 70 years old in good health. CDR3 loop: CASSLRTSGGAHIQYF. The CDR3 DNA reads TGTGCCAGCAGCTTAAGGACTAGCGGGGGGGCCCACATTCAGTACTTC.